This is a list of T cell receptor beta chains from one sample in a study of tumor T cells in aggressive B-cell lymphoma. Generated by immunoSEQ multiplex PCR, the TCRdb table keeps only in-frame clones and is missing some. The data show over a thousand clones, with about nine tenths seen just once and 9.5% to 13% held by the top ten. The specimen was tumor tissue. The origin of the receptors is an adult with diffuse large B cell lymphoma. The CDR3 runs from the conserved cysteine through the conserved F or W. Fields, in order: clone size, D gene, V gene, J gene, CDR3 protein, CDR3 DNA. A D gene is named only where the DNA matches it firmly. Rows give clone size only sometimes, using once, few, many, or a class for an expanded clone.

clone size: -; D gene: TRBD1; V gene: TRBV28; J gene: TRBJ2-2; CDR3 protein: CASSQGQGPGELFF; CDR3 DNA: TGTGCCAGCAGTCAGGGACAGGGGCCCGGGGAGCTGTTTTTT
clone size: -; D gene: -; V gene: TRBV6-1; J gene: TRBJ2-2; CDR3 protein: CASQLPNTGELFF; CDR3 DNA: TGTGCCAGCCAACTCCCTAACACCGGGGAGCTGTTTTTT
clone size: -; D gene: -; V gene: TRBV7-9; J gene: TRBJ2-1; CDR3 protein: CASSLAGDTHEQFF; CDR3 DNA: TGTGCCAGCAGCTTAGCGGGGGACACTCATGAGCAATTCTTC
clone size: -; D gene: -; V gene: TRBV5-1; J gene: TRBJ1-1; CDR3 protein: CASSYGAMNTEAFF; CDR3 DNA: TGCGCCAGCAGCTATGGAGCTATGAACACTGAAGCTTTCTTT
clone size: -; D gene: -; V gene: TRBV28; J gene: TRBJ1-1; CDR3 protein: CASKGGNTEAFF; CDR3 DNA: TGTGCCAGCAAGGGAGGGAACACTGAAGCTTTCTTT
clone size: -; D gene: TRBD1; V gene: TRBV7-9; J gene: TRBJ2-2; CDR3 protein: CASSLYRDRTLTGELFF; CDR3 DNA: TGTGCCAGCAGCTTATATCGGGACAGGACGTTAACCGGGGAGCTGTTTTTT
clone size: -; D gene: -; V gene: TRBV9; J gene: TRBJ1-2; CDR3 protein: CASSGIRETNYGYTF; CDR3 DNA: TGTGCCAGCAGCGGCATAAGGGAGACTAACTATGGCTACACCTTC
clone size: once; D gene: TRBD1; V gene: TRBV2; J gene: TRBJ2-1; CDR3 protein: CASSRSAGQGYNEQFF; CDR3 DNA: TGTGCCAGCAGTCGGAGCGCTGGACAGGGGTACAATGAGCAGTTCTTC
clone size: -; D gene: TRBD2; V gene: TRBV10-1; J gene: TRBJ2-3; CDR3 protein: CASSAGAGGQGTQYF; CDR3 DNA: TGCGCCAGCAGTGCGGGAGCGGGAGGGCAGGGTACGCAGTATTTT
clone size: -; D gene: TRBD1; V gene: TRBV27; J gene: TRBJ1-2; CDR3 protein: CASSEGQGAGGYTF; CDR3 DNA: TGTGCCAGCAGTGAGGGACAGGGGGCAGGAGGCTACACCTTC
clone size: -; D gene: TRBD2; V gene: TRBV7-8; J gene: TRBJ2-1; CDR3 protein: CASSRGGPNNEQFF; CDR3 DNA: TGTGCCAGCAGCCGGGGGGGCCCCAACAATGAGCAGTTCTTC
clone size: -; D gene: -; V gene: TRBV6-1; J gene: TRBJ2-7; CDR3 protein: CASSEGIPRWYEQYF; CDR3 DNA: TGTGCCAGCAGTGAAGGCATCCCGAGGTGGTACGAGCAGTACTTC
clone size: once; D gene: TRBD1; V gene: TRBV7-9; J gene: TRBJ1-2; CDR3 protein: CASSSATGNGYTF; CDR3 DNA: TGTGCCAGCAGCTCGGCGACAGGGAATGGCTACACCTTC
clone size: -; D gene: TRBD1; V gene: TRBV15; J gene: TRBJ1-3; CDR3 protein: CATSRVGDRPLGNTIYF; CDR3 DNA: TGTGCCACCAGCAGAGTTGGGGACAGGCCACTTGGAAACACCATATATTTT
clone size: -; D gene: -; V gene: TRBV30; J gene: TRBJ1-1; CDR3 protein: CAWSAIEAPEAFF; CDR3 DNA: TGTGCCTGGAGTGCTATAGAGGCCCCTGAAGCTTTCTTT
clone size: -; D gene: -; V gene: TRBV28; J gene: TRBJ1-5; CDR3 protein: CASSSKIQRWTNQPQHF; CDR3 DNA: TGTGCCAGCAGTTCCAAGATCCAGCGGTGGACCAATCAGCCCCAGCATTTT
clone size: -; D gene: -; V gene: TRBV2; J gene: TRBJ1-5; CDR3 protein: CASSPDSGRNQPQHF; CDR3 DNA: TGTGCCAGCAGCCCCGACAGTGGACGCAATCAGCCCCAGCATTTT
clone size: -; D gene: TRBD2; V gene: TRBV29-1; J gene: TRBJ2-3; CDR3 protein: CSVDFGGRNTDTQYF; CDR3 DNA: TGCAGCGTTGATTTCGGCGGGAGGAACACAGATACGCAGTATTTT
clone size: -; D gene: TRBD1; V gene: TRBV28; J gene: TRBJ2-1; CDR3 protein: CASSFETGLRNEQFF; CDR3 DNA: TGTGCCAGCAGTTTCGAGACAGGGTTACGAAATGAGCAGTTCTTC
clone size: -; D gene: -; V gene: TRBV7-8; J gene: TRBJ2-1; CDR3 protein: CASSSDGPYRSYNEQFF; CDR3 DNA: TGTGCCAGCAGCTCGGATGGGCCCTACCGATCCTACAATGAGCAGTTCTTC
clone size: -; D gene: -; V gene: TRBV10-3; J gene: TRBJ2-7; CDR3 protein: CAIRPTGEVYEQYF; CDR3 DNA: TGTGCCATCAGACCGACAGGAGAAGTCTACGAGCAGTACTTC
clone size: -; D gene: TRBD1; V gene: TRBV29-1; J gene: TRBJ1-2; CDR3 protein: CSVGAGGAGGYTF; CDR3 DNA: TGCAGCGTTGGGGCAGGGGGCGCGGGAGGCTACACCTTC
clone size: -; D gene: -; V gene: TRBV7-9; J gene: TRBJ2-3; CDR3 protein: CASNSDRVTDTQYF; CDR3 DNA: TGTGCCTCCAACTCGGACAGAGTCACAGATACGCAGTATTTT
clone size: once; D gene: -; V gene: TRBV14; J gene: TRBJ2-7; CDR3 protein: CASSQGGTPGAHEQYF; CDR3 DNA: TGTGCCAGCAGCCAAGGCGGGACCCCCGGCGCCCACGAGCAGTACTTC
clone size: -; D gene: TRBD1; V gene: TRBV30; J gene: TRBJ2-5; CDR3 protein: CAWSRGTGDQETQYF; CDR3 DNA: TGTGCCTGGAGTAGAGGGACAGGGGACCAAGAGACCCAGTACTTC
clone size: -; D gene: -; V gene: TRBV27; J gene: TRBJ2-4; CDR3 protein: CASRGGKNIQYF; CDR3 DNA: TGTGCCAGCAGAGGGGGCAAAAACATTCAGTACTTC
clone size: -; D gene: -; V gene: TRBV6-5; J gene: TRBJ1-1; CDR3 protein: CASSLSGLEAFF; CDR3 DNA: TGTGCCAGCAGTCTGTCTGGGCTTGAAGCTTTCTTT
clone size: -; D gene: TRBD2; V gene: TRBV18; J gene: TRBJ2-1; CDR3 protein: CASSPPGRENEQFF; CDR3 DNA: TGTGCCAGCTCACCACCGGGGCGGGAGAATGAGCAGTTCTTC
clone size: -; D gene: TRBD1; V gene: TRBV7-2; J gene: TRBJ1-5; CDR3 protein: CASSLVGGGRQPQHF; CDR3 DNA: TGTGCCAGCAGCTTAGTAGGAGGGGGCCGGCAGCCCCAGCATTTT
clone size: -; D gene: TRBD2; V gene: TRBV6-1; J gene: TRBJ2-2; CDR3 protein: CASSGTSGRINTGELFF; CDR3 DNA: TGTGCCAGCAGTGGTACTAGCGGGAGGATCAACACCGGGGAGCTGTTTTTT
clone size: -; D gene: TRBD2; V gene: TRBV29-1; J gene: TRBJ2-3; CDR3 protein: CSVAWTRRPTDTQYF; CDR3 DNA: TGCAGCGTTGCCTGGACTAGAAGGCCTACAGATACGCAGTATTTT
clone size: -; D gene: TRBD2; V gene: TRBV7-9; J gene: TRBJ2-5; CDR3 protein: CASSLAGGLKETQYF; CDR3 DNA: TGTGCCAGCAGTTTAGCCGGGGGGTTGAAGGAGACCCAGTACTTC
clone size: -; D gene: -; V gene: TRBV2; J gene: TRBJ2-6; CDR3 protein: CASSEGRFSGANVLTF; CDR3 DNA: TGTGCCAGCAGTGAGGGCCGGTTCTCTGGGGCCAACGTCCTGACTTTC
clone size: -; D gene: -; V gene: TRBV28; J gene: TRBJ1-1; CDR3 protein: CASSSPGGVGTEAFF; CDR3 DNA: TGTGCCAGCAGTAGCCCTGGAGGGGTTGGCACTGAAGCTTTCTTT
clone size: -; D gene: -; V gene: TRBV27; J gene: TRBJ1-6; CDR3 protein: CASSFPPDRSSSYNSPLHF; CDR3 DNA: TGTGCCAGCAGTTTCCCCCCCGACAGGTCTAGCTCCTATAATTCACCCCTCCACTTT
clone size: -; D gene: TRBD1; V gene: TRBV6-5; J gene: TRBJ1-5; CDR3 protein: CASSIGQGAGQPQHF; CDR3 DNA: TGTGCCAGCAGCATCGGACAGGGGGCGGGTCAGCCCCAGCATTTT
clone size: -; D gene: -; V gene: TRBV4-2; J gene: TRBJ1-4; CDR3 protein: CASSQETGEYEKLFF; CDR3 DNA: TGTGCCAGCAGCCAAGAGACGGGGGAGTATGAAAAACTGTTTTTT
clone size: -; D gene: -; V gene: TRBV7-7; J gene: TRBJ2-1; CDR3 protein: CASSSAPGEKNEQFF; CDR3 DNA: TGTGCCAGCAGTTCGGCCCCAGGGGAAAAAAATGAGCAGTTCTTC
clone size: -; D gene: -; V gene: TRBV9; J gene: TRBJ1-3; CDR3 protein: CASSVEPGYGNTIYF; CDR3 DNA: TGTGCCAGCAGCGTAGAACCGGGGTATGGAAACACCATATATTTT
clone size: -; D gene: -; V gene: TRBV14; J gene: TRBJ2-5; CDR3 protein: CASSQFPGLRQETQYF; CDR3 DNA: TGTGCCAGCAGCCAATTCCCTGGACTAAGGCAAGAGACCCAGTACTTC
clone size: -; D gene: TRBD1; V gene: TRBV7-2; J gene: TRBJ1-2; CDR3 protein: CASSLAPRDSNYGYTF; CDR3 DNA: TGTGCCAGCAGCTTAGCGCCACGGGACAGTAACTATGGCTACACCTTC
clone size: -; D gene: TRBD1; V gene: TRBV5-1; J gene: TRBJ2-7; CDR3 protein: CASSWTGGGYEQYF; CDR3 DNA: TGCGCCAGCAGCTGGACAGGGGGCGGCTACGAGCAGTACTTC
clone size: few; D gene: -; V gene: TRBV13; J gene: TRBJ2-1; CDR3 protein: CASSFSSVSYNEQFF; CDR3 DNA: TGTGCCAGCAGCTTTTCTAGCGTTTCCTACAATGAGCAGTTCTTC